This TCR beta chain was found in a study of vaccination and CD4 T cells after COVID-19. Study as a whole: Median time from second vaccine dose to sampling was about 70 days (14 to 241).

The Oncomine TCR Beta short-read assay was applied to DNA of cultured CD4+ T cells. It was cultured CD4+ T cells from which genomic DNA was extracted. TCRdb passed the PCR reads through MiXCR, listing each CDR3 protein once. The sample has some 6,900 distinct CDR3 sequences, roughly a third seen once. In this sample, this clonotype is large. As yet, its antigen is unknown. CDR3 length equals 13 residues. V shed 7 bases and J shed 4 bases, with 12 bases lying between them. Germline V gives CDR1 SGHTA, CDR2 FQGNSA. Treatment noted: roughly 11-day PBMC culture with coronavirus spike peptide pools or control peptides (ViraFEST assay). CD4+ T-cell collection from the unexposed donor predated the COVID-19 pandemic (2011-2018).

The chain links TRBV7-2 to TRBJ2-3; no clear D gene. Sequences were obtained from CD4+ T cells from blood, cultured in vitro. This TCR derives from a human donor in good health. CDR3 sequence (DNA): TGTGCCAGCACCACATATCTAGCAGATACGCAGTATTTT. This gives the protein CASTTYLADTQYF.